This T cell receptor (beta chain) was captured in a study of blood T cell repertoires in COVID-19 (TCRdb year 2020). About the full investigation: Samples covering the acute and convalescent phases of COVID-19 were provided by collaborators in the United States, Italy and Spain. The prospective study material was composed of cDNA or gDNA derived from T cells, B-cell-depleted T cells, or PBMCs. Subjects who had been exposed to COVID-19, were actively infected with it, or had recovered from it provided the deeply sampled blood TCRbeta repertoires that made up the dataset. The repertoires were released in a freely available public database intended as a resource for research on the immune response to SARS-CoV-2. Samples came from the ongoing ImmuneRACE study (first 160 participants) plus 1,254 subjects from 6 global collaborators. A de-identified subject ID, COVID-19 status, age in years and sex were almost always included in the sample metadata. Where HLA class I and class II types were available, the types were taken from metadata supplied by the sample provider, not from assay-based typing. Overall study outcomes, separate from this receptor: The amount of clinical and demographic metadata varied by source and participant and was provided uncurated.

TCRbeta CDR3 regions were amplified from genomic DNA using the immunoSEQ Assay, a bias-controlled multiplex PCR. In the original analysis: The number of nucleated cells in each sample was estimated from the amplification of reference gene primers within the assay. To quantify the absolute abundance of each unique TCRbeta CDR3 rearrangement, sequence reads were collapsed and filtered. For each sample, productive Simpson clonality was calculated by taking the square root of Simpson's diversity index across productive rearrangements. TCRdb limited this immuneACCESS table to in-frame rearrangements with V and J called. A share of clones is missing; checked studies link under half to unresolved V genes, and the rest is unexplained. The V and J calls and clone size are taken from that table; D and trimming were inferred from the DNA. This sample gives over 85,000 clones in total; approximately 86% of them show up just once. The top ten constitute 6.5% to 9% of the sample.

With regard to this clone: No antigen is known for it. No much larger clone is present one base from it, and per-base qualities are unavailable.

Counted from cysteine to phenylalanine, this CDR3 has 12 amino acids. The read is trimmed to its CDR3 DNA, 36 bases read in frame from base 1. CDR1 and CDR2, per the germline V gene (reference sequence), are LGHDT and YNNKEL. V loses 6 bases of germline sequence and J loses 3 bases, and the interval between the two ends is 5 bases. Collaborating institutions collected whole blood in K2EDTA tubes following their own protocols. For TCRbeta analysis, collaborators shipped samples in one of three forms: frozen whole blood, isolated PBMCs, or DNA extracted from either of those sample types. The rearranged segments are TRBV3-1 (or the pseudogene TRBV3-2) and TRBJ2-2; too little of a D gene remains to name it. This TCR was sampled from a man aged 55 to 70 with acute or convalescent COVID-19. Sequenced input: peripheral blood. The CDR3 here reads CASSRDTGELFF. The nucleotide sequence is given as TGTGCCAGCAGTCGAGACACCGGGGAGCTGTTTTTT.